This TCR beta chain derives from a study of blood T cell repertoires in COVID-19. This CDR3 is built from 16 residues. V dropped 0 bases and J dropped 2 bases, with 13 bases sitting between them. Germline values: CDR1 SGHNT, CDR2 YYREEE (reference sequence). Sequenced by immunoSEQ multiplex PCR; TCRdb stores in-frame clones only, minus some. The sample records some 180,000 clones, 70% to 90% being singletons. The material sequenced was peripheral blood. The gene calls are TRBV5-4 and TRBJ2-3; D may be TRBD2 (5 bases). The receptor comes from a woman over 75 with COVID-19, enrolled during active disease. The CDR3 region has the DNA TGTGCCAGCAGCTTGGAGGGAAAGAGGGTCACAGATACGCAGTATTTT. It translates to CASSLEGKRVTDTQYF.